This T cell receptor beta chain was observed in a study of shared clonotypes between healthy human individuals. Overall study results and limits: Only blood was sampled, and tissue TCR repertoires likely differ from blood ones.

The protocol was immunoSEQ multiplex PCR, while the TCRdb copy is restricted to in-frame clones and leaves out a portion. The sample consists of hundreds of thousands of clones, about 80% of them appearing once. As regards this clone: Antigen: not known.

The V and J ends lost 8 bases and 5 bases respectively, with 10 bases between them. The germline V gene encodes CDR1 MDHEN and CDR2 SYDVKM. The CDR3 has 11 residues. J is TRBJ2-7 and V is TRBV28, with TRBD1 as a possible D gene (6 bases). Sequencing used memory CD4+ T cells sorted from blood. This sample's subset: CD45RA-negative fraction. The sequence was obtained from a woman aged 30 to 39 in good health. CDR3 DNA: TGTGCCAGCGGTAGGACAGACGAGCAGTACTTC. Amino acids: CASGRTDEQYF.